The present TCR beta chain was sequenced within a study of T-cell memory formation after mild COVID-19. In its sample, this clonotype was seen many times. Losses at the gene ends were 6 bases for V and 5 bases for J; bases not matched to a gene: 7. The CDR3 extends over 14 amino acids. TCRdb passed the 5' RACE reads through MiXCR, listing each CDR3 protein once. In the table there are some 490,000 distinct CDR3 sequences, 15% to 20% of which are singletons. The sample consisted of PBMCs or a T cell subset sorted from them (not recorded which). The sequence derives from an adult woman who had mild COVID-19 (a few samples of this study predate the infection). Cell type and time point are not known. The V call is TRBV12-3 or TRBV12-4, the J call TRBJ1-1, with 9 bases identical to TRBD1. The CDR3 sequence is CASSLQGARTEAFF. CDR3 nucleotide sequence: TGTGCCAGCAGCTTACAGGGGGCTAGGACTGAAGCTTTCTTT.